This T cell receptor beta chain was sequenced during a study of blood T cells in healthy people across ages (dated by TCRdb to 2014 to 2015). General notes on the study: Template switching captured roughly one uniquely barcoded TCR beta cDNA molecule per two T cells in model experiments. To track age-related changes in TCR beta repertoire diversity, the study relied on deep sequencing normalized with unique cDNA molecular identifiers. The donors were split into four age groups: young (average 16 years), middle-aged (39), aged (more than 60) and long-lived (about 82). To avoid experimental bias, donors of different ages were distributed randomly across sequencing lanes. The study analyzed two additional independent replicas of 1 million unique cDNA reads from the same blood draw for two donors, one aged 18 to 29 and one aged 80 or older.

The approximately 41 donors, aged roughly 6 to 95 years, were systemically healthy Caucasian individuals from Russia. Ten milliliters of peripheral blood were drawn from each donor into EDTA-treated Vacutainer tubes. PBMCs were isolated by Ficoll-Paque density-gradient centrifugation, with at least 7 million obtained per sample. Trizol reagent was used to extract total RNA from the PBMCs, yielding at least 5 micrograms per sample. For every donor, flow cytometry on a PBMC aliquot measured the percentage of naive CD45RAhigh/CD27high T cells. Points the paper makes about the study in general: Compared with the aged group, the long-lived group had more naive CD4+ T cells, fewer expanded clones and increased TCR diversity, a pattern suggesting age selection. Total diversity estimates from one million sequenced T cells were considered lower bounds and underestimates. The CMV infection status of donors was not known, potentially confounding age-related changes in expanded clonotypes. Observed TCR beta diversity per million T cells fell roughly linearly with age, and a significant reduction was already apparent by age about 43. Observed TCR beta diversity correlated strongly with the percentage of naive T cells measured by flow cytometry. Bulk unsorted PBMC profiling prevented conclusive comparison of naive and antigen-experienced compartments.

For CDR1 and CDR2, the germline V gene (reference sequence) lists DFQATT and SNEGSKA. V ends up 1 base short and J 0 bases short, with an unmatched junction base count of 4. Spanning cysteine to phenylalanine, the CDR3 consists of 16 amino acids. The kept DNA is CDR3 alone, 48 bases in frame from the first base. Points on this clonotype: Its specific antigen is unknown. It has no much larger one-base neighbor in the sample; base qualities were not kept.

Library preparation was by 5' RACE. Instrument on record: Illumina HiSeq 2500. A second PCR of roughly 7 to 11 cycles was performed with a sample-barcoded 5' primer and a J-beta primer mix. Each TCR beta cDNA molecule received a unique molecular identifier from a template-switch 5' adaptor carrying 12 random nucleotides. Each sample yielded at least 2.5 million CDR3-containing paired-end reads. First-strand cDNA synthesis was performed from all RNA using the Mint cDNA synthesis kit, with priming by a TRBC-specific oligonucleotide. All cDNA was treated with uracil-DNA glycosylase and then went through a first 18-cycle PCR with the universal primers M1SS and BC2_uni_R. In the authors' own workflow: Each sample was normalized by randomly selecting 1 million high-quality reads, each carrying a distinct molecular identifier. Reads with shared molecular identifiers were discarded instead of being binned into consensus sequences. MiTCR, run with a Q25 quality threshold and the strictest error-elimination algorithm, handled CDR3 identification, clonotype clustering and error correction. A nonparametric unseen species model using Euler transformation provided a lower-bound estimate of total TCR beta diversity. The public reads were run again by TCRdb, first through fastp at Q25 and then through MiXCR, and only productive beta chains were kept. Every entry covers one CDR3 protein and lists the most common genes and DNA from its rows. TCRdb, not the authors, supplied the V and J calls. The sample table records about 1.6 million distinct CDR3 sequences; roughly 32% of these occur just once. In total, the top ten clones hold 11% of the sample.

This chain is built from TRBV20-1 and TRBJ1-1; TRBD1 lines up with 11 middle nucleotides. The sequence derives from a woman younger than 45 in good health. Sequencing input: blood. The CDR3 loop reads CSARGDRGYLNTEAFF. In nucleotides, the sequence is TGCAGTGCTAGAGGGGACAGGGGGTATTTGAACACTGAAGCTTTCTTT.